A single sample gave rise to the 13 T cell receptor beta chains below, sequenced in a study of blood T cell repertoires in COVID-19. Clones were read by immunoSEQ multiplex PCR, and TCRdb kept only the in-frame ones, dropping some. The table lists around 100,000 clones, less than 90% of them singletons. Sequencing was done on a sample of peripheral blood. The receptor source for this set is a human donor in a cohort sampled during active COVID-19.

The chain combines TRBV3-1 (or the pseudogene TRBV3-2) with TRBJ2-7, with 7 bases fitting TRBD1. V was clipped by 6 bases and J by 2 bases; unmatched bases: 4. The CDR3 length is 13 residues. Per the germline V gene, CDR1 is LGHDT and CDR2 is YNNKEL (reference sequence). The CDR3 DNA follows: TGTGCCAGCAGTTCGGGACAGACCTACGAGCAGTACTTC. Protein sequence: CASSSGQTYEQYF.

This chain links TRBV14 with TRBJ2-7; D possibly corresponds to TRBD1 (6 bases). Germline CDR1 SGHDN, CDR2 FVKESK. Trimming shortened V by 1 base and J by 3 bases, and 10 bases separated the two germline ends. There are 14 residues in the CDR3. The CDR3 region is CASSQGGPNYEQYF. As DNA, the CDR3 is TGTGCCAGCAGCCAAGGGGGGCCGAACTACGAGCAGTACTTC.

This clone appeared a few times. The V gene is TRBV5-1, the J gene TRBJ2-2; TRBD2 is a possible D gene (6 bases). From germline, CDR1 is SGHRS and CDR2 YFSETQ. Trimming shortened V by 4 bases and J by 8 bases, and 27 bases separated the two germline ends. The CDR3 is made up of 18 amino acids. CDR3 region: CASSTLMGGNVILGELFF. The CDR3 DNA sequence: TGCGCCAGCAGCACCCTGATGGGCGGGAATGTGATCTTGGGGGAGCTGTTTTTT.

This clone occurred a few times. This chain uses TRBV5-6 with TRBJ2-7, with a tentative D call TRBD1 (6 bases). The V gene lost 1 base and the J gene lost 5 bases, with 10 bases spanning the gap. The CDR3 sequence is 13 residues long. Germline CDR1 is SGHDT and CDR2 is YYEEEE. The CDR3 DNA follows: TGTGCCAGCAGCTTGCAGGGGAGCCACGAGCAGTACTTC. Translation: CASSLQGSHEQYF.

This sequence joins TRBV10-3 and TRBJ2-7; D may be TRBD2 (6 bases). Germline V gene sequence: CDR1 ENHRY, CDR2 SYGVKD. V was trimmed by 6 bases and J by 6 bases, leaving 18 bases between them. CDR3 length equals 14 residues. The CDR3 loop reads CAIRRGGERVEQYF. CDR3 nucleotides: TGTGCCATCAGGCGAGGAGGGGAACGGGTCGAGCAGTACTTC.

This chain uses TRBV6-5 with TRBJ1-2, with 8 bases identical to TRBD1. V lost 0 bases and J lost 3; bases outside the gene matches: 0. This CDR3 is 14 amino acids long. CDR1 is MNHEY and CDR2 is SVGAGI in the germline V gene. The CDR3, as DNA: TGTGCCAGCAGTTACTCGGGACAGGACTATGGCTACACCTTC. It codes for CASSYSGQDYGYTF.

The J gene is TRBJ2-5, the V gene TRBV2; tentatively, D is TRBD1 (6 bases). Germline CDR1 and CDR2: SNHLY and FYNNEI. The CDR3 runs 13 residues. V was cut by 6 bases and J by 5 bases, with 13 bases left in between. CDR3 DNA sequence: TGTGCCAGCAGAGACCGGACAGCGGAGACCCAGTACTTC. Translating gives CASRDRTAETQYF.

This sequence joins TRBV5-1 and TRBJ1-3, with 7 bases lining up with TRBD1. Trimming at V came to 4 bases and at J to 1 base, leaving 11 bases not matched to a gene. The CDR3 has 17 residues. The germline CDR1 and CDR2 sequences are SGHRS and YFSETQ. In DNA, the CDR3 is TGCGCCAGCAGCGCCGGGTTGGGGGACAGATCTGGAAACACCATATATTTT. This gives the protein CASSAGLGDRSGNTIYF.

V gene TRBV7-3 combines with J gene TRBJ2-3; weak D call: TRBD1 (5 bases). V lost 1 base and J 6 bases, leaving 8 bases between the germline ends. Germline V gene lookup returns CDR1 SGHTA and CDR2 FQGTGA. The CDR3 has 13 amino acids. CDR3 loop: CASSLRTRDTQYF. CDR3 bases: TGTGCCAGCAGCTTAAGGACAAGGGATACGCAGTATTTT. The entire variable domain, with the rest obtained from reference TRBV7-3 and TRBJ2-3, is as follows: GAGVSQTPSNKVTEKGKYVELRCDPISGHTALYWYRQSLGQGPEFLIYFQGTGAADDSGLPNDRFFAVRPEGSVSTLKIQRTERGDSAVYLCASSLRTRDTQYFGPGTRLTVL.

This chain uses TRBV30 with TRBJ2-1; 9 bases agree with TRBD1. Trimming took 1 base from V and 4 from J; bases not matched to a gene: 11. Germline values: CDR1 GTSNPN, CDR2 SVGIG (reference sequence). This CDR3 has 17 residues. The CDR3 DNA sequence: TGTGCCTGGAGTGCCAAGGGACAGGGATGGAAGTACAATGAGCAGTTCTTC. It yields the protein CAWSAKGQGWKYNEQFF.

This chain uses TRBV6-5 with TRBJ1-5; D is undetermined. The germline CDR1 and CDR2 sequences are MNHEY and SVGAGI. CDR3 length equals 13 residues. The V end was cut by 2 bases, the J end by 7 bases, with 9 bases between. In DNA form, the CDR3 reads TGTGCCAGCAGTTACCAGCGGACCCAGCCCCAGCATTTT. It encodes CASSYQRTQPQHF.

Comment on this clone: Other DNA sequences in this specimen translate into the identical CDR3. This chain uses TRBV4-1 with TRBJ2-1; 10 bases map to TRBD1. Germline V gene data show CDR1 as MGHRA and CDR2 as YSYEKL. J gave up 8 bases and V 0 bases, and 7 bases lay outside the gene matches. CDR3 length equals 16 residues. The CDR3 DNA reads TGCGCCAGCAGCCAAGATCGAGGGACAGGGGTCTATGAGCAGTTCTTC. It is translated as CASSQDRGTGVYEQFF.

The chain recombines TRBV6-2 or TRBV6-3 with TRBJ1-6, with D unclear. The CDR3 covers 14 residues. V was shortened by 2 bases and J by 9 bases, with 11 bases between the two germline ends. Germline V gene data show CDR1 as MNHEY and CDR2 as SVGEGT. DNA of the CDR3: TGTGCCAGCAGTTACAGGGATGGAGGTTCACCCCTCCACTTT. Amino acids: CASSYRDGGSPLHF.